These 14 T cell receptor beta chains came from one sample sequenced in a study of post-analysis software for immune sequencing data. Overall study results and limits: Patients showed TRBV5-6, TRBV5-1 and TRBV20-1 among roughly five TRBV segments more frequent than in controls.

cDNA libraries for TCR beta contained unique molecular identifiers. TCRdb re-called the PCR reads through MiXCR, storing one row per CDR3 protein. The sample contains some 370,000 distinct CDR3 sequences, roughly 38% of which appear only once. The antigens these receptors bind are not known. The sequenced material came from blood. The receptors were sampled from a girl aged 5-17 years with multiple sclerosis.

The V call is TRBV7-2, the J call TRBJ1-5, with D perhaps TRBD1 (5 bases). The CDR3 contains 15 residues. Germline V CDR1 and CDR2: SGHTA, FQGNSA. Trimming removed 6 bases at V and 4 bases at J, with 16 bases between. The CDR3: CASSLDRGANQPQHF. The CDR3 nucleotides read TGTGCCAGCAGTCTCGACCGAGGGGCAAATCAGCCCCAGCATTTT.

This clonotype was seen a few times. The chain links TRBV5-1 to TRBJ2-5, with a tentative D call TRBD1 (5 bases). V shed 2 bases and J shed 2 bases, with 13 bases lying between them. Germline CDR1 and CDR2: SGHRS and YFSETQ. CDR3 size: 15 residues. The CDR3 sequence: CASSFYRQTQETQYF. The CDR3 bases are TGCGCCAGCAGCTTCTATCGACAGACTCAAGAGACCCAGTACTTC. Supplemented by reference TRBV5-1 and TRBJ2-5, the full variable domain reads KAGVTQTPRYLIKTRGQQVTLSCSPISGHRSVSWYQQTPGQGLQFLFEYFSETQRNKGNFPGRFSGRQFSNSRSEMNVSTLELGDSALYLCASSFYRQTQETQYFGPGTRLLVL.

This chain links TRBV10-3 with TRBJ2-3; weak D call: TRBD2 (5 bases). CDR3 length: 13 amino acids. Germline CDR1 is ENHRY and CDR2 is SYGVKD. Trimming cost V 10 bases and J 3 bases, with 14 bases left between them. The CDR3 nucleotides are TGTGCCACCGCGGCCGAGGGAACAGATACGCAGTATTTT. The encoded protein is CATAAEGTDTQYF.

This chain uses TRBV6-1 with TRBJ2-1; TRBD2 agrees at 10 bases. Germline loops: CDR1 MNHNS, CDR2 SASEGT. This CDR3 comprises 15 residues. The V and J ends lost 2 bases and 10 bases, in that order; junction bases with no gene match: 8. CDR3 DNA: TGTGCCAGCAGTGAAAGGACTAGCGGCAGCGGGGAGCAGTTCTTC. It translates to CASSERTSGSGEQFF.

This clonotype was seen a few times. The chain has TRBV6-2 or TRBV6-3 and TRBJ2-5; the D is unclear. CDR1 and CDR2 from the germline V gene are MNHEY and SVGEGT. This CDR3 spans 13 amino acids. V was clipped by 1 base and J by 4 bases, with 7 bases between them. The CDR3 nucleotides are TGTGCCAGCAGTTACTACGGGCGAGAGACCCAGTACTTC. Translating gives CASSYYGRETQYF.

The chain uses TRBV7-9 and TRBJ2-1; D is perhaps TRBD1 or TRBD2 (5 bases each). In germline, CDR1 is SEHNR, CDR2 FQNEAQ (reference sequence). The ends were cut back, 4 bases at V and 5 bases at J, with 12 bases in the middle. The CDR3 has 14 residues. The CDR3: CASSSSGPDNEQFF. The CDR3 bases are TGTGCCAGCAGCTCATCGGGACCGGACAATGAGCAGTTCTTC.

This clonotype was observed a handful of times. This chain links TRBV4-1 with TRBJ2-7, with D possibly being TRBD2 (6 bases). The V end was cut by 1 base, the J end by 2 bases, with 9 bases between. From germline, CDR1 is MGHRA and CDR2 YSYEKL. The CDR3 consists of 14 residues. This CDR3 is CASSQGGDAYEQYF. The CDR3 coding sequence is TGCGCCAGCAGCCAAGGCGGGGACGCCTACGAGCAGTACTTC.

This chain links TRBV12-3 or TRBV12-4 with TRBJ1-2; 10 bases are shared with TRBD1. The CDR3 spans 14 residues. V lost 6 bases to trimming and J lost 5 bases; unmatched junction nucleotides: 6. The CDR3 here is CASRRGQGRYGYTF. The CDR3, as DNA: TGTGCCAGCAGACGGGGACAGGGGCGGTATGGCTACACCTTC.

The chain joins TRBV5-1 to TRBJ1-4; 7 nucleotides agree with TRBD1. V was pared by 3 bases and J by 8 bases, with 10 bases of the junction left unmatched. CDR1 SGHRS and CDR2 YFSETQ come from the germline V gene. CDR3 length: 15 residues. The CDR3 sequence is CASSWTGTVEEKLFF. CDR3 sequence (DNA): TGCGCCAGCAGCTGGACCGGGACAGTTGAAGAAAAACTGTTTTTT. Full variable domain (remainder filled in from reference TRBV5-1 and TRBJ1-4): KAGVTQTPRYLIKTRGQQVTLSCSPISGHRSVSWYQQTPGQGLQFLFEYFSETQRNKGNFPGRFSGRQFSNSRSEMNVSTLELGDSALYLCASSWTGTVEEKLFFGSGTQLSVL.

The sample holds a few counts of this clonotype. The rearrangement joins TRBV7-3 to TRBJ1-6; no reliable D call. V was shortened by 5 bases and J by 5 bases, with 13 bases between the two germline ends. Germline values: CDR1 SGHTA, CDR2 FQGTGA. This CDR3 is built from 15 residues. As DNA, the CDR3 is TGTGCCAGCAGCCCCGCGGGTCGGAATAATTCACCCCTCCACTTT. It is translated as CASSPAGRNNSPLHF. Full variable domain (remainder filled in from reference TRBV7-3 and TRBJ1-6): GAGVSQTPSNKVTEKGKYVELRCDPISGHTALYWYRQSLGQGPEFLIYFQGTGAADDSGLPNDRFFAVRPEGSVSTLKIQRTERGDSAVYLCASSPAGRNNSPLHFGNGTRLTVT.

About this clonotype itself: The junction and the germline gene differ at one end; a read error may be behind it. The chain employs TRBV7-2 and TRBJ1-2, with D hard to call. This CDR3 region has 14 residues. Germline V lookup: CDR1 SGHTA, CDR2 FQGNSA. The CDR3 region is CASSLEGGSPGCTF. CDR3 DNA: TGTGCCAGCAGCTTAGAGGGCGGTAGTCCCGGCTGCACCTTC.

This clonotype was observed a handful of times. V usage is TRBV4-1 and J usage is TRBJ1-2; tentatively, D is TRBD1 (5 bases). This CDR3 is 14 amino acids long. Germline CDR1 reads MGHRA; CDR2 reads YSYEKL. V lost 0 bases and J lost 3, with 8 bases in between. The CDR3, as DNA: TGCGCCAGCAGCCAAGATAGCAGGGACTATGGCTACACCTTC. Protein: CASSQDSRDYGYTF.

The chain carries TRBV14 and TRBJ2-1, with D uncertain. The CDR3 consists of 14 residues. Trimming cost V 0 bases and J 8 bases, with 11 bases left between them. Germline V gene sequence: CDR1 SGHDN, CDR2 FVKESK. The DNA of the CDR3 is TGTGCCAGCAGCCAAGAATCCTTGGTGGATGAGCAGTTCTTC. It specifies CASSQESLVDEQFF.

The chain recombines TRBV25-1 with TRBJ2-5; the D gene is possibly TRBD1 (5 bases). Germline loops: CDR1 MGHDK, CDR2 SYGVNS. V lost 7 bases to trimming and J lost 0 bases, with 12 bases between them. CDR3 length: 14 residues. The CDR3 sequence: CASTSSGNQETQYF. The DNA for the CDR3 is TGTGCCAGCACAAGTTCAGGGAACCAAGAGACCCAGTACTTC. Full variable domain (outside the CDR3, taken from reference TRBV25-1 and TRBJ2-5): EADIYQTPRYLVIGTGKKITLECSQTMGHDKMYWYQQDPGMELHLIHYSYGVNSTEKGDLSSESTVSRIRTEHFPLTLESARPSHTSQYLCASTSSGNQETQYFGPGTRLLVL.